Detailed here is one T cell receptor (beta chain). The sample belongs to a study of T cells in Graves' hyperthyroidism and ophthalmopathy. RNA transcripts yielded amplified TCR beta CDR3 regions. TCR CDR3 regions were first amplified by RT-PCR with HTBI primers. TCRdb passed the multiplex PCR reads through MiXCR, listing each CDR3 protein once. The data contain roughly 580,000 distinct CDR3 sequences, approximately 44% of them singletons. The V end lost 6 bases, the J end lost 2 bases, and 17 bases lay between the germline ends. CDR3 length equals 16 residues. The V gene's germline CDR1 is SQVTM and CDR2 ANQGSEA.

This clonotype originated in a young woman with Graves' hyperthyroidism. Sequenced material: peripheral blood or thyroid tissue (not recorded which). J is TRBJ2-6 and V is TRBV29-1; either TRBD1 or TRBD2 may fit D (6 bases each). CDR3 sequence (DNA): TGCAGCGTCCCCCTGGGGGGCGATCCTGGGGCCAACGTCCTGACTTTC. It translates to CSVPLGGDPGANVLTF.